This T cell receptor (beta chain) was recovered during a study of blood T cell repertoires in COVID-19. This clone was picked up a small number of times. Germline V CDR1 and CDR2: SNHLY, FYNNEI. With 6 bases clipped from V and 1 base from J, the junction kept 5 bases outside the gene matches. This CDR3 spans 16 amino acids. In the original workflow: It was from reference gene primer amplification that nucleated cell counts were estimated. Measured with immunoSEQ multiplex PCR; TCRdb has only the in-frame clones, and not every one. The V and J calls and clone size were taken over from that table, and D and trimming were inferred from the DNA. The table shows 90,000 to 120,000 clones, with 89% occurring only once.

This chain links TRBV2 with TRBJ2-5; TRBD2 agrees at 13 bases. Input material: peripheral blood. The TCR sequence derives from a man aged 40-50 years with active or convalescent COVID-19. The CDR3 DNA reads TGTGCCAGCAGCCTTGGACTAGCGGGGGCCCAAGAGACCCAGTACTTC. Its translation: CASSLGLAGAQETQYF. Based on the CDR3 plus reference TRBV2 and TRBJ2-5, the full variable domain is EPEVTQTPSHQVTQMGQEVILRCVPISNHLYFYWYRQILGQKVEFLVSFYNNEISEKSEIFDDQFSVERPDGSNFTLKIRSTKLEDSAMYFCASSLGLAGAQETQYFGPGTRLLVL.